The 32 T cell receptor beta chains below all came from one sample that was sequenced in a study of T cell responses to AZD1222 COVID-19 vaccine. Sequencing was performed with immunoSEQ multiplex PCR; in TCRdb, only in-frame clones are kept and a portion is missing. The data contain 160,000 or so clones, 88% of them seen just once; the ten biggest clones take up 4% to 4.5%. The sample here was peripheral blood, taken 28 days after the second AZD1222 dose. Receptors were obtained from an adult who received the AZD1222 COVID-19 vaccine.

This chain uses TRBV3-1 (or the pseudogene TRBV3-2) with TRBJ1-2; D is ambiguous. The CDR3 is 14 residues long. Germline CDR1 is LGHDT and CDR2 is YNNKEL (reference sequence). The germline V and J ends were trimmed by 3 bases and 1 base, with 9 bases remaining between them. The CDR3 region is CASSQGSSNYGYTF. In DNA form, the CDR3 reads TGTGCCAGCAGCCAGGGCTCAAGTAACTATGGCTACACCTTC.

This chain connects TRBV2 to TRBJ1-6, with TRBD1 identical over 8 bases. With V trimmed by 2 bases and J by 10 bases, 7 bases remained unmatched. Germline V CDR1 and CDR2: SNHLY, FYNNEI. CDR3 length: 15 amino acids. The CDR3 DNA reads as TGTGCCAGCAGTGAACGCGGGACAGGTTTCTCACCCCTCCACTTT. It is translated as CASSERGTGFSPLHF.

The chain employs TRBV2 and TRBJ2-6; D call uncertain. The CDR3 runs to 14 residues. V gave up 6 bases and J gave up 4 bases, with 10 bases separating them. CDR1 is SNHLY and CDR2 is FYNNEI in the germline V gene. The CDR3: CASSQGSGANVLTF. The CDR3 DNA is TGTGCCAGCAGCCAAGGGTCCGGGGCCAACGTCCTGACTTTC.

The V gene is TRBV7-9, the J gene TRBJ1-1; D gene unclear. V lost 3 bases and J lost 3, with 2 bases in between. CDR3 length: 11 residues. Germline CDR1 and CDR2: SEHNR and FQNEAQ (reference sequence). Written as DNA, the CDR3 is TGTGCCAGCAGCTTCGACACTGAAGCTTTCTTT. This gives the protein CASSFDTEAFF.

V is TRBV21-1 and J is TRBJ2-3. TRBV21-1 is marked as a pseudogene. The CDR3 runs 17 residues. The CDR3 loop reads CASSAHLGGEITDTQYF. DNA for the CDR3: TGTGCCAGCAGCGCCCACCTTGGTGGGGAAATCACAGATACGCAGTATTTT.

The chain joins TRBV6-1 to TRBJ2-3; D call uncertain. The germline V gene has CDR1 MNHNS and CDR2 SASEGT. The CDR3 contains 17 residues. Trimming shortened V by 2 bases and J by 2 bases, and 17 bases separated the two germline ends. The CDR3 loop is CASSENKGPGFTDTQYF. CDR3 DNA sequence: TGTGCCAGCAGTGAAAACAAGGGTCCAGGATTCACAGATACGCAGTATTTT.

This clone occurred a few times. The chain uses TRBV30 and TRBJ2-3; 7 bases are a match to TRBD2. There are 14 residues in the CDR3. Germline V CDR1 and CDR2: GTSNPN, SVGIG (reference sequence). With V trimmed by 3 bases and J by 4 bases, 7 bases remained unmatched. This CDR3 is CAWSSSGMADTQYF. In DNA form, the CDR3 reads TGTGCCTGGAGCTCTAGCGGTATGGCAGATACGCAGTATTTT.

The chain joins TRBV5-1 to TRBJ2-1; 7 nucleotides line up with TRBD2. CDR3 length: 16 amino acids. Trimming at V came to 4 bases and at J to 0 bases, leaving 7 bases not matched to a gene. In germline, CDR1 is SGHRS, CDR2 YFSETQ. This CDR3 is CASSVSGGSSYNEQFF. DNA of the CDR3: TGCGCCAGCAGCGTATCGGGAGGTAGCTCCTACAATGAGCAGTTCTTC. Full variable domain (outside the CDR3, taken from reference TRBV5-1 and TRBJ2-1): KAGVTQTPRYLIKTRGQQVTLSCSPISGHRSVSWYQQTPGQGLQFLFEYFSETQRNKGNFPGRFSGRQFSNSRSEMNVSTLELGDSALYLCASSVSGGSSYNEQFFGPGTRLTVL.

The rearrangement joins TRBV10-1 to TRBJ2-1; D is ambiguous. V gave up 3 bases and J gave up 4 bases, with 10 bases separating them. Germline V gene lookup returns CDR1 WNHNN and CDR2 SYGVQD (reference sequence). CDR3 length: 14 amino acids. The CDR3 region is CASSDPLGYNEQFF. The DNA of the CDR3 is TGCGCCAGCAGTGACCCCCTCGGTTACAATGAGCAGTTCTTC.

The chain uses TRBV5-1 and TRBJ1-2, with 8 bases lining up with TRBD1. The trim removed 2 bases at V and 12 bases at J, leaving 9 bases unmatched. This CDR3 spans 13 amino acids. Germline lookup yields CDR1 SGHRS and CDR2 YFSETQ. CDR3 in DNA: TGCGCCAGCAGCTTTGGACAGGGCGGGGTCCACACCTTC. The encoded protein is CASSFGQGGVHTF.

This rearrangement joins TRBV7-9 to TRBJ2-3; D unresolved. Germline loops: CDR1 SEHNR, CDR2 FQNEAQ (reference sequence). V gave up 5 bases and J gave up 8 bases, with 11 bases separating them. The CDR3 spans 12 residues. Here the CDR3 DNA reads TGTGCCAGCAGCCCCCGATTGGGTACGCAGTATTTT. Residues: CASSPRLGTQYF.

This sequence joins TRBV4-2 and TRBJ2-1; TRBD2 matches at 7 bases. The length of the CDR3 is 14 residues. J was trimmed by 5 bases and V by 1 base; bases with no gene match: 2. Per the germline V gene, CDR1 is LGHNA and CDR2 is YNFKEQ. In nucleotides, the CDR3 is TGTGCCAGCAGCCAAGCGGGGGGACACAATGAGCAGTTCTTC. This gives the protein CASSQAGGHNEQFF.

This chain joins TRBV25-1 and TRBJ1-1; TRBD1 agrees at 7 bases. Trimming removed 8 bases from V and 4 bases from J; junction bases left unmatched: 10. Germline V gives CDR1 MGHDK, CDR2 SYGVNS. The CDR3 runs to 14 residues. CDR3 sequence: CASAPKTGLTEAFF. The CDR3 region has the DNA TGTGCCAGCGCCCCGAAGACAGGGCTCACTGAAGCTTTCTTT.

V and J are TRBV14 and TRBJ2-3, with D uncertain. The CDR3 is made up of 13 amino acids. Germline CDR1 reads SGHDN; CDR2 reads FVKESK. Deletions cut 4 bases from V and 1 base from J, with 6 bases between. The CDR3, as DNA: TGTGCCAGCAGCCGGTATGGCACAGATACGCAGTATTTT. Translating gives CASSRYGTDTQYF.

The J gene is TRBJ1-1, the V gene TRBV7-3; D unresolved. The CDR3 is 14 amino acids. V was shortened by 4 bases and J by 3 bases, with 12 bases between the two germline ends. CDR1 SGHTA and CDR2 FQGTGA come from the germline V gene. This CDR3 is CASSSSWEDTEAFF. As DNA, the CDR3 is TGTGCCAGCAGCTCCTCATGGGAGGACACTGAAGCTTTCTTT.

The chain recombines TRBV6-6 with TRBJ1-5, with D perhaps TRBD1 (6 bases). Looked up from germline, CDR1 is MNHNY and CDR2 is SVGAGI (reference sequence). The V end was cut by 8 bases, the J end by 0 bases, with 14 bases between. The CDR3 spans 15 residues. The CDR3 loop is CASLGGAYSNQPQHF. Written as DNA, the CDR3 is TGTGCCAGCTTGGGGGGCGCTTATAGCAATCAGCCCCAGCATTTT.

This rearrangement joins TRBV29-1 to TRBJ2-1, with D perhaps being TRBD1 or TRBD2 (6 bases each). The V end lost 1 base, the J end lost 1 base, and 11 bases lay between the germline ends. This CDR3 has 15 amino acids. Germline assignment: CDR1 SQVTM and CDR2 ANQGSEA. The CDR3 reads CSVEVGGGSYNEQFF. DNA of the CDR3: TGCAGCGTTGAAGTAGGGGGAGGATCCTACAATGAGCAGTTCTTC.

The chain carries TRBV5-6 and TRBJ1-6; D might be TRBD1 (6 bases). The length of the CDR3 is 16 residues. Germline V lookup: CDR1 SGHDT, CDR2 YYEEEE. V gave up 2 bases and J gave up 11 bases, with 20 bases separating them. The CDR3 is CASSLRDTGGRTPLHF. The DNA of the CDR3 is TGTGCCAGCAGCTTACGGGACACGGGGGGCCGGACACCCCTCCACTTT. Drawing the rest from reference TRBV5-6 and TRBJ1-6, the complete variable domain is DAGVTQSPTHLIKTRGQQVTLRCSPKSGHDTVSWYQQALGQGPQFIFQYYEEEERQRGNFPDRFSGHQFPNYSSELNVNALLLGDSALYLCASSLRDTGGRTPLHFGNGTRLTVT.

The chain employs TRBV21-1 and TRBJ1-3. TRBV21-1 is shown as a pseudogene. CDR3 length: 15 residues. The chain's CDR3 is CASSKVRGAGNTIYF. CDR3 nucleotides: TGTGCCAGCAGCAAAGTTAGGGGGGCTGGAAACACCATATATTTT.

V gene TRBV6-5 combines with J gene TRBJ1-3; tentative D call: TRBD1 (6 bases). Germline loops: CDR1 MNHEY, CDR2 SVGAGI. V lost 7 bases and J lost 2, with 15 bases in between. This CDR3 is 15 amino acids long. CDR3 nucleotides: TGTGCCAGCACCCTAATGACAGGTCCTGGAAACACCATATATTTT. Translating it yields CASTLMTGPGNTIYF.

The genes are TRBV4-1 and TRBJ2-7; no clear D. The germline V gene encodes CDR1 MGHRA and CDR2 YSYEKL. The CDR3 contains 15 residues. V lost 4 bases to trimming and J lost 3 bases, with 16 bases between them. In nucleotides, the CDR3 is TGCGCCAGCAGCCTTGAAGGTGGCCAGTTCTACGAGCAGTACTTC. Protein product: CASSLEGGQFYEQYF.

The chain carries TRBV4-2 and TRBJ1-1; D unresolved. CDR1 is LGHNA and CDR2 is YNFKEQ in the germline V gene. Trimming shortened V by 1 base and J by 6 bases, and 9 bases separated the two germline ends. This CDR3 region has 13 residues. The CDR3 is CASSQAGSPEAFF. CDR3 bases: TGTGCCAGCAGCCAAGCGGGATCCCCTGAAGCTTTCTTT.

As for this clone: This specimen includes other DNA sequences encoding the same CDR3. V usage is TRBV5-5 and J usage is TRBJ1-4; D gene ambiguous. The germline gives CDR1 SGHKS, CDR2 YYEKEE (reference sequence). The CDR3 runs to 11 residues. Trimming took 4 bases from V and 8 from J, leaving 6 bases between them. Here the CDR3 reads CASSLSEKLFF. Here the CDR3 DNA reads TGTGCCAGCAGCCTCTCAGAAAAACTGTTTTTT.

The chain has TRBV12-3 or TRBV12-4 and TRBJ2-7, with a possible D match to TRBD1 (5 bases). This CDR3 is built from 13 residues. V lost 6 bases and J 1 base, leaving 10 bases between the germline ends. CDR3 protein: CASRGAGSYEQYF. The DNA for the CDR3 is TGTGCCAGCAGGGGTGCAGGGTCCTACGAGCAGTACTTC.

The CDR3, as DNA: TGTGCCAGCAATCCCTCTGGGGCCAACGTCCTGACTTTC. It codes for CASNPSGANVLTF. V and J are TRBV27 and TRBJ2-6; D gene uncertain. The V gene lost 7 bases and the J gene lost 0 bases, with 4 bases spanning the gap. CDR3 length equals 13 residues. CDR1 and CDR2 (germline): MNHEY, SMNVEV (reference sequence).

V usage is TRBV6-5 and J usage is TRBJ1-3; no clear D. Trimming removed 2 bases from V and 4 bases from J, with 6 bases in between. The CDR3 has 13 residues. The germline CDR1 and CDR2 sequences are MNHEY and SVGAGI. Here the CDR3 reads CASSYGFGNTIYF. The CDR3 coding sequence is TGTGCCAGCAGTTACGGGTTCGGAAACACCATATATTTT.

The gene calls are TRBV2 and TRBJ1-6; D is possibly TRBD1 (6 bases). Looked up from germline, CDR1 is SNHLY and CDR2 is FYNNEI. This CDR3 region has 14 residues. V lost 3 bases, J lost 10 bases, and 13 bases lay in between. CDR3 protein: CASSEGGTNSPLHF. CDR3 DNA sequence: TGTGCCAGCAGTGAGGGGGGGACAAACTCACCCCTCCACTTT.

This chain connects TRBV6-5 to TRBJ2-7; 7 bases are shared with TRBD1. The V gene end was trimmed by 8 bases and the J gene end by 6 bases; junction bases not matched to a gene: 16. The CDR3 length is 15 residues. Germline V gene data show CDR1 as MNHEY and CDR2 as SVGAGI. As DNA, the CDR3 is TGTGCCAGCCAGGGGGATTGGGGGCGTAGAAGCGAGCAGTACTTC. It translates to CASQGDWGRRSEQYF.

The chain has TRBV9 and TRBJ1-4; D gene unclear. Germline V lookup: CDR1 SGDLS, CDR2 YYNGEE. The CDR3 is 15 amino acids. Trimming removed 6 bases at V and 4 bases at J, with 16 bases between. The CDR3 loop reads CASTPLVAGNEKLFF. For the CDR3, the DNA is TGTGCCAGCACCCCCCTGGTAGCGGGTAATGAAAAACTGTTTTTT.

The V and J genes are TRBV6-5 and TRBJ1-6, with D uncertain. This CDR3 has 14 amino acids. The germline V gene encodes CDR1 MNHEY and CDR2 SVGAGI. V was pared by 6 bases and J by 7 bases, with 13 bases between. The CDR3 loop reads CASSFGRVNSPLHF. DNA of the CDR3: TGTGCCAGCAGCTTTGGACGGGTAAATTCACCCCTCCACTTT.

J is TRBJ1-2 and V is TRBV18; possible D gene TRBD1, 6 bases. The CDR3 totals 15 residues. The V gene's germline CDR1 is KGHSH and CDR2 LQKENI. The V and J ends lost 3 bases and 0 bases respectively, with 11 bases between them. CDR3 DNA sequence: TGTGCCAGCTCACCCGAACAGGGAACTAACTATGGCTACACCTTC. This codes for CASSPEQGTNYGYTF. Full variable domain (remainder filled in from reference TRBV18 and TRBJ1-2): NAGVMQNPRHLVRRRGQEARLRCSPMKGHSHVYWYRQLPEEGLKFMVYLQKENIIDESGMPKERFSAEFPKEGPSILRIQQVVRGDSAAYFCASSPEQGTNYGYTFGSGTRLTVV.

This clone was recorded a few times. The rearrangement uses TRBV7-2 and TRBJ2-1; 8 nucleotides agree with TRBD1. Germline V gene lookup returns CDR1 SGHTA and CDR2 FQGNSA. Trimming took 4 bases from V and 7 from J; bases not matched to a gene: 9. This CDR3 spans 15 amino acids. CDR3 nucleotide sequence: TGTGCCAGCAGCTCCCAATTGAACAGGGGGAATGAGCAGTTCTTC. Translating gives CASSSQLNRGNEQFF. The complete variable domain, with remaining parts taken from reference TRBV7-2 and TRBJ2-1, reads GAGVSQSPSNKVTEKGKDVELRCDPISGHTALYWYRQSLGQGLEFLIYFQGNSAPDKSGLPSDRFSAERTGGSVSTLTIQRTQQEDSAVYLCASSSQLNRGNEQFFGPGTRLTVL.